The next 11 T cell receptor beta chains were all read from a single sample in a study of cytomegalovirus exposure and HLA in healthy donors. TCRdb keeps only in-frame clones here, not all; method: immunoSEQ multiplex PCR. Of 45,000 to 60,000 clones listed, 80% to 95% were seen once; the top ten hold under 6.5%. Specimen: PBMCs. The receptors were gathered from a woman aged 18-29 years in good health and CMV-seronegative.

This sequence joins TRBV7-9 and TRBJ2-4; 10 nucleotides match TRBD2. This CDR3 spans 14 amino acids. Germline V lookup: CDR1 SEHNR, CDR2 FQNEAQ (reference sequence). The ends lost 1 base at V and 9 bases at J; junction bases unmatched: 3. CDR3 amino acids: CASSLGERGGIQYF. The CDR3 DNA reads TGTGCCAGCAGCTTAGGGGAGCGGGGGGGCATTCAGTACTTC.

The rearrangement joins TRBV10-3 to TRBJ1-5; 9 bases line up with TRBD1. J gave up 3 bases and V 1 base, and 16 bases lay outside the gene matches. The length of the CDR3 is 20 residues. Germline V gives CDR1 ENHRY, CDR2 SYGVKD. The CDR3 here is CAISEFGTGNSPMTNQPQHF. CDR3 coding DNA: TGTGCCATCAGTGAGTTTGGGACAGGGAATTCCCCTATGACCAATCAGCCCCAGCATTTT.

The CDR3 DNA reads TGTGCCAGCAGCGATACAGGGGGCGGTGAGACCCAGTACTTC. Protein product: CASSDTGGGETQYF. The chain uses TRBV7-8 and TRBJ2-5; TRBD1 aligns across 9 bases. Trimming removed 5 bases from V and 5 bases from J; junction bases left unmatched: 6. This CDR3 is 14 amino acids long. Germline lookup yields CDR1 SGHVS and CDR2 FQNEAQ.

This chain uses TRBV18 with TRBJ2-7; D might be TRBD2 (5 bases). The CDR3 covers 14 residues. Germline V lookup: CDR1 KGHSH, CDR2 LQKENI. V lost 2 bases and J lost 6, with 14 bases in between. The CDR3 nucleotides are TGTGCCAGCTCACCAAATCTTAGGACTCCCGAGCAGTACTTC. Encoded protein: CASSPNLRTPEQYF.

This clone was seen only once. This chain uses TRBV4-1 with TRBJ1-1, with TRBD1 matching 8 bases. From germline, CDR1 is MGHRA and CDR2 YSYEKL. V was pared by 3 bases and J by 3 bases, with 6 bases of the junction left unmatched. The CDR3 loop spans 15 amino acids. The CDR3 sequence is CASSQWTGKDTEAFF. The CDR3, as DNA: TGCGCCAGCAGCCAGTGGACAGGGAAAGACACTGAAGCTTTCTTT.

The chain carries TRBV5-3 and TRBJ2-7; the match to TRBD2 covers 13 bases. TRBV5-3 is identified as an open reading frame with a role that is uncertain. The CDR3 is 17 amino acids. J lost 6 bases, V lost 5 bases, and 14 bases had no gene match. The CDR3 here is CARRPGLAGVIGCEQYV. The CDR3 nucleotides are TGTGCCAGAAGACCCGGACTAGCGGGAGTAATTGGTTGCGAGCAGTACGTC.

This chain joins TRBV19 and TRBJ1-2, with TRBD1 matching over 7 bases. V gave up 6 bases and J gave up 3 bases; unmatched junction bases: 4. Germline assignment: CDR1 LNHDA and CDR2 SQIVND (reference sequence). CDR3 length equals 13 residues. In nucleotides, the CDR3 is TGTGCCAGTAGGGCAGACAGGGACTATGGCTACACCTTC. Its protein is CASRADRDYGYTF. The whole variable domain, remainder taken from reference TRBV19 and TRBJ1-2, is DGGITQSPKYLFRKEGQNVTLSCEQNLNHDAMYWYRQDPGQGLRLIYYSQIVNDFQKGDIAEGYSVSREKKESFPLTVTSAQKNPTAFYLCASRADRDYGYTFGSGTRLTVV.

This chain joins TRBV5-4 and TRBJ2-7, with 7 nucleotides matching TRBD1. The V segment lost 7 bases and the J segment 1 base; nucleotides outside the gene matches: 8. Germline loops: CDR1 SGHNT, CDR2 YYREEE (reference sequence). The CDR3 length is 14 residues. For the CDR3, the DNA is TGTGCCAGCGCCCCGGGACAGAGATCCTACGAGCAGTACGTC. This encodes CASAPGQRSYEQYV.

This sequence joins TRBV6-5 and TRBJ2-5, with 8 bases lining up with TRBD1. Looked up from germline, CDR1 is MNHEY and CDR2 is SVGAGI. J gave up 3 bases and V 6 bases, and 3 bases lay outside the gene matches. The CDR3 spans 13 residues. CDR3 sequence: CASRDRVKETQYF. For the CDR3, the DNA is TGTGCCAGCAGGGACAGGGTAAAAGAGACCCAGTACTTC.

The chain joins TRBV19 to TRBJ2-7; TRBD1 is a possible D gene (6 bases). V was pared by 5 bases and J by 6 bases, with 14 bases between. Looked up from germline, CDR1 is LNHDA and CDR2 is SQIVND (reference sequence). The CDR3 covers 13 residues. CDR3 nucleotide sequence: TGTGCCAGTAGTCTACAGGGCTGGGGCGAGCAGTACGTC. As protein: CASSLQGWGEQYV.

The chain is built from TRBV5-6 and TRBJ2-4, with a possible D match to TRBD2 (5 bases). In germline, CDR1 is SGHDT, CDR2 YYEEEE. The CDR3 runs 12 residues. V was clipped by 4 bases and J by 13 bases, with 15 bases between them. CDR3 in amino acids: CASSLGLVPQYF. The DNA of the CDR3 is TGTGCCAGCAGCCTAGGACTTGTCCCACAGTACTTC.